One and the same sample provided the 23 T cell receptor beta chains below, sequenced in a study of shared clonotypes between healthy human individuals. Sequencing was performed with immunoSEQ multiplex PCR; in TCRdb, only in-frame clones are kept and a portion is missing. The sample gives 2 million to 3 million clones, 93% of which show up once; around 0.4% is in the top ten. Sequenced input: naive CD4+ T cells from PBMCs. Specified subset: CD45RA+ positively selected. These receptors were taken from a young man in good health. Some clones in this sample may be carry-over from other donors' samples.

As regards this clone: The same CDR3 arises from other DNA sequences in this sample as well. The DNA for the CDR3 is TGTGCCAGCAGTGAAGCAGGGCCCTATGGCTACACCTTC. It encodes CASSEAGPYGYTF. This chain links TRBV6-1 with TRBJ1-2, with D unresolved. Germline loops: CDR1 MNHNS, CDR2 SASEGT. The V gene lost 0 bases and the J gene lost 4 bases, with 6 bases spanning the gap. This CDR3 spans 13 amino acids.

This clone has only one observation. V usage is TRBV5-6 and J usage is TRBJ1-2, with D uncertain. CDR1 and CDR2 (germline): SGHDT, YYEEEE. Trimming took off 2 bases at V and 3 bases at J, with 14 bases between the two ends. The CDR3 consists of 15 residues. The CDR3: CASSFFDLSDYGYTF. For the CDR3, the DNA is TGTGCCAGCAGCTTTTTTGACCTGAGCGACTATGGCTACACCTTC.

This rearrangement joins TRBV20-1 to TRBJ2-5; no firm D call. The germline CDR1 and CDR2 sequences are DFQATT and SNEGSKA (reference sequence). CDR3 length: 10 amino acids. Trimming left V 7 bases short and J 5 bases short, with 8 bases between. CDR3 DNA sequence: TGCAGTGTGGCTAGGGAGACCCAGTACTTC. Its translation: CSVARETQYF.

The CDR3 region is CASSLVGLQRFF. The CDR3 DNA is TGTGCCAGCAGCTTAGTGGGACTCCAGCGGTTCTTC. The rearrangement links TRBV7-2 to TRBJ2-1; a possible D gene is TRBD2 (6 bases). V lost 1 base and J lost 15, with 13 bases in between. This CDR3 is 12 amino acids long. CDR1 and CDR2 from the germline V gene are SGHTA and FQGNSA.

J is TRBJ2-3 and V is TRBV5-1, with 15 bases fitting TRBD2. J lost 4 bases, V lost 4 bases, and 7 bases had no gene match. The CDR3 length is 17 residues. Germline V gives CDR1 SGHRS, CDR2 YFSETQ. The CDR3 DNA sequence: TGCGCCAGCAGCCCGCCAGGACTAGCGGGAGGGGCAGATACGCAGTATTTT. The encoded protein is CASSPPGLAGGADTQYF.

This chain joins TRBV10-3 and TRBJ2-1; 9 positions agree with TRBD2. CDR3 size: 16 residues. CDR1 ENHRY and CDR2 SYGVKD come from the germline V gene. Trimming at V came to 8 bases and at J to 0 bases, leaving 8 bases not matched to a gene. The CDR3 region is CAIGAGGQTSYNEQFF. As DNA, the CDR3 is TGTGCCATCGGGGCGGGAGGGCAGACCTCCTACAATGAGCAGTTCTTC.

The chain has TRBV27 and TRBJ2-7, with TRBD2 identical over 8 bases. This CDR3 comprises 15 residues. CDR1 MNHEY and CDR2 SMNVEV come from the germline V gene (reference sequence). The CDR3, as DNA: TGTGCAACTCAGGTTTCCAGCGGGAGATTTTACGAGCAGTACTTC. It specifies CATQVSSGRFYEQYF.

The gene calls are TRBV5-1 and TRBJ2-1; D gene unclear. The germline V gene encodes CDR1 SGHRS and CDR2 YFSETQ. V lost 0 bases and J lost 6, with 16 bases in between. The CDR3 has 16 amino acids. CDR3 loop: CASSLGVLESGNEQFF. The CDR3 DNA sequence: TGCGCCAGCAGCTTGGGGGTTTTAGAATCCGGCAATGAGCAGTTCTTC.

The rearrangement uses TRBV30 and TRBJ2-5, with TRBD2 identical over 13 bases. The V segment lost 1 base and the J segment 5 bases; nucleotides outside the gene matches: 10. CDR1 and CDR2 from the germline V gene are GTSNPN and SVGIG (reference sequence). The CDR3 runs to 17 residues. The DNA of the CDR3 is TGTGCCTGGAGTGCAGGACTAGCGGGAGTCTCTGGGGAGACCCAGTACTTC. Protein: CAWSAGLAGVSGETQYF.

In this sample, this clone turned up once. The chain links TRBV5-4 to TRBJ2-7, with 8 bases fitting TRBD1. Looked up from germline, CDR1 is SGHNT and CDR2 is YYREEE (reference sequence). The CDR3 runs 15 residues. V lost 0 bases and J lost 4; bases outside the gene matches: 6. The CDR3 DNA reads TGTGCCAGCAGCTTGGCACCAGGGGGCCCTTACGAGCAGTACTTC. Translating it yields CASSLAPGGPYEQYF.

V usage is TRBV30 and J usage is TRBJ1-2; D unclear. The V gene lost 3 bases and the J gene lost 8 bases, with 13 bases spanning the gap. CDR3 length: 12 amino acids. Germline V gene data show CDR1 as GTSNPN and CDR2 as SVGIG (reference sequence). The chain's CDR3 is CAWRPNSYGYTF. The CDR3 DNA reads TGTGCCTGGAGGCCAAACAGTTACGGCTACACCTTC. The full variable domain, with the rest looked up from reference TRBV30 and TRBJ1-2, is SQTIHQWPATLVQPVGSPLSLECTVEGTSNPNLYWYRQAAGRGLQLLFYSVGIGQISSEVPQNLSASRPQDRQFILSSKKLLLSDSGFYLCAWRPNSYGYTFGSGTRLTVV.

A word on this clone: Other nucleotide sequences from this sample produce the same CDR3. The chain links TRBV5-1 to TRBJ2-3; TRBD2 aligns across 10 bases. Looked up from germline, CDR1 is SGHRS and CDR2 is YFSETQ. The CDR3 spans 14 residues. V was clipped by 3 bases and J by 4 bases; unmatched bases: 2. CDR3 in amino acids: CASSSGLAADTQYF. Written as DNA, the CDR3 is TGCGCCAGCAGCTCCGGACTAGCGGCAGATACGCAGTATTTT.

The chain recombines TRBV4-1 with TRBJ1-6; no reliable D call. Trimming left V 0 bases short and J 6 bases short, with 15 bases between. Germline lookup yields CDR1 MGHRA and CDR2 YSYEKL. The CDR3 contains 17 residues. The DNA for the CDR3 is TGCGCCAGCAGCCAAGAAACCTCTGGACGGGTTAATTCACCCCTCCACTTT. This sequence encodes CASSQETSGRVNSPLHF.

The genes are TRBV9 and TRBJ1-1, with no clear D. The CDR3 covers 14 residues. V dropped 3 bases and J dropped 0 bases, with 9 bases sitting between them. Germline CDR1 and CDR2: SGDLS and YYNGEE. The CDR3 DNA is TGTGCCAGCAGCGCCAGTACTATGAACACTGAAGCTTTCTTT. The encoded protein is CASSASTMNTEAFF.

The rearrangement uses TRBV9 and TRBJ2-5, with 10 bases lining up with TRBD1. Trimming removed 3 bases from V and 4 bases from J; junction bases left unmatched: 6. The CDR3 consists of 15 residues. Germline CDR1 reads SGDLS; CDR2 reads YYNGEE. The CDR3 region has the DNA TGTGCCAGCAGCGCTGACAGGGGGCGAGGAGAGACCCAGTACTTC. Its protein is CASSADRGRGETQYF.

The chain recombines TRBV18 with TRBJ1-4, with 9 bases lining up with TRBD1. The CDR3 covers 17 residues. Germline V lookup: CDR1 KGHSH, CDR2 LQKENI. Unmatched junction bases numbered 5, after V lost 1 base and J lost 2 bases. The CDR3, as DNA: TGTGCCAGCTCACCACTCTTGGGACAGGGCACTAATGAAAAACTGTTTTTT. Translation: CASSPLLGQGTNEKLFF. The whole variable domain, filled in from reference TRBV18 and TRBJ1-4, reads NAGVMQNPRHLVRRRGQEARLRCSPMKGHSHVYWYRQLPEEGLKFMVYLQKENIIDESGMPKERFSAEFPKEGPSILRIQQVVRGDSAAYFCASSPLLGQGTNEKLFFGSGTQLSVL.

CDR3 in DNA: TGTGCCAGCAGGACTGGGACAGGGGAGAATCAGCCCCAGCATTTT. As protein: CASRTGTGENQPQHF. The rearrangement joins TRBV6-1 to TRBJ1-5, with 10 bases matching TRBD1. J lost 4 bases, V lost 6 bases, and 6 bases had no gene match. CDR1 is MNHNS, CDR2 SASEGT, per germline. This CDR3 has 15 amino acids.

V gene TRBV11-2 combines with J gene TRBJ1-3; 7 bases are a match to TRBD1. The germline V gene encodes CDR1 SGHAT and CDR2 FQNNGV. The length of the CDR3 is 15 residues. V dropped 0 bases and J dropped 8; count of bases not matched to a gene: 7. The CDR3 nucleotides read TGTGCCAGCAGCTTAGAGCGGGACAGCGGCGACACCATATATTTT. The encoded protein is CASSLERDSGDTIYF.

The rearrangement joins TRBV11-1 to TRBJ1-1; 8 nucleotides line up with TRBD1. CDR1 and CDR2 from the germline V gene are SGHAT and FQDESV (reference sequence). The CDR3 consists of 14 residues. The junction had 3 bases not matched to a gene; V was cut back by 5 bases and J by 1 base. The CDR3 sequence: CASSRGQGNTEAFF. In DNA form, the CDR3 reads TGTGCCAGCAGCCGAGGACAGGGGAACACTGAAGCTTTCTTT.

The chain uses TRBV7-2 and TRBJ2-1; D not certain. Germline CDR1 is SGHTA and CDR2 is FQGNSA. V gave up 5 bases and J gave up 13 bases, with 15 bases separating them. The length of the CDR3 is 12 residues. CDR3 nucleotides: TGTGCCAGCAGCCCCCAAAATCCGCGACAGTTCTTC. This sequence encodes CASSPQNPRQFF.

This chain connects TRBV9 to TRBJ2-2; the D gene could be TRBD1 or TRBD2 (6 bases each). Trimming removed 0 bases at V and 3 bases at J, with 12 bases between. CDR3 length: 16 amino acids. Looked up from germline, CDR1 is SGDLS and CDR2 is YYNGEE. The CDR3 reads CASSVGGGPYTGELFF. Written as DNA, the CDR3 is TGTGCCAGCAGCGTAGGAGGGGGGCCATACACCGGGGAGCTGTTTTTT.

The chain couples TRBV18 to TRBJ2-7; D remains ambiguous. Trimming pared 1 base from V and 6 bases from J, leaving 13 bases between. Germline V CDR1 and CDR2: KGHSH, LQKENI. This CDR3 spans 14 amino acids. CDR3 in amino acids: CASSPLSGTVEQYF. The CDR3 nucleotides are TGTGCCAGCTCACCACTTTCGGGTACGGTCGAGCAGTACTTC.

This chain uses TRBV6-1 with TRBJ2-7, with 7 bases aligning to TRBD2. Germline V gene data show CDR1 as MNHNS and CDR2 as SASEGT. Losses at the gene ends were 3 bases for V and 7 bases for J; bases not matched to a gene: 6. The CDR3 has 13 residues. In DNA form, the CDR3 reads TGTGCCAGCAGTGAGATCGCGGGAGAAGAGCAGTACTTC. It yields the protein CASSEIAGEEQYF.